This TCR beta chain derives from a study of blood T cells in healthy people across ages (dated by TCRdb to the mid-2010s). With regard to the full study: Template switching captured roughly one uniquely barcoded TCR beta cDNA molecule per two T cells in model experiments. Donors were grouped into four age groups: young (average approximately 15 years), middle-aged (around 39), aged (around 62) and long-lived (about 82). Two additional independent replicas of 1 million unique cDNA reads from the same blood draw were analyzed for two donors (one aged 18 to 29 and one aged 80 or older). Age-related changes in TCR beta repertoire diversity were measured in the study by deep sequencing normalized with unique cDNA molecular identifiers. Donors of different ages were randomly distributed across sequencing lanes to avoid experimental bias.

Donors were under 40 systemically healthy Caucasian individuals from Russia aged roughly 6 to 90 years. Ten milliliters of peripheral blood were collected from each donor into EDTA-treated Vacutainer tubes. Ficoll-Paque density-gradient centrifugation was used to isolate PBMCs, with at least 7 million per sample. Trizol reagent was used to extract total RNA from the PBMCs, yielding at least 5 micrograms per sample. The percentages of naive CD45RAhigh/CD27high T cells were determined by flow cytometry on a PBMC aliquot from every donor. Libraries were built with 5' RACE. Instrument on record: Illumina HiSeq 2500. A second PCR of roughly 6 to 11 cycles was run with a J-beta primer mix and a sample-barcoded 5' primer. A template-switch 5' adaptor carrying 12 random nucleotides introduced a unique molecular identifier onto each TCR beta cDNA molecule. Each sample yielded at least 2.5 million CDR3-containing paired-end reads. First-strand cDNA synthesis was performed from all RNA using the Mint cDNA synthesis kit, with priming by a TRBC-specific oligonucleotide. After uracil-DNA glycosylase treatment, a first 18-cycle PCR used universal primers M1SS and BC2_uni_R on all cDNA. Under the source paper's analysis protocol: Normalization of each sample was performed by random selection of 1 million high-quality reads, each carrying a distinct molecular identifier. Reads with shared molecular identifiers were discarded instead of being binned into consensus sequences. MiTCR, run with a Q25 quality threshold and the strictest error-elimination algorithm, handled CDR3 identification, clonotype clustering and error correction. A nonparametric unseen species model using Euler transformation provided a lower-bound estimate of total TCR beta diversity. TCRdb trimmed the raw reads at Q25, called clones with MiXCR and kept productive beta chains. Here each entry gathers all rows of one CDR3 protein and keeps the most common genes and DNA. TCRdb's processing, not the authors' own work, is the source of the V and J calls. This sample lists hundreds of thousands of distinct CDR3 sequences; about 61% were detected once. Roughly 25% of the sample is taken by the ten largest.

Study-wide findings and limitations: A strong correlation was found between observed TCR beta diversity and the percentage of naive T cells measured by flow cytometry. Compared with the aged group, the long-lived group had more naive CD4+ T cells, fewer expanded clones and increased TCR diversity, a pattern suggesting age selection. The CMV infection status of donors was not known, potentially confounding age-related changes in expanded clonotypes. As age increased, observed TCR beta diversity per million T cells dropped in a roughly linear way, and a significant reduction was already evident by age 40. Bulk unsorted PBMC profiling prevented conclusive comparison of naive and antigen-experienced compartments. Total diversity estimates from one million sequenced T cells were considered lower bounds and underestimates.

There are a few counts of this clonotype. The antigen this receptor binds is unknown. The record has no base qualities; no much larger clone is one base away. The CDR3 spans 14 residues, from the cysteine through the phenylalanine. Only CDR3 DNA is held: 42 bases, read in frame from base 1. According to the germline V gene, CDR1 reads SGHTA and CDR2 reads FQGNSA. V has 5 bases trimmed and J has 2 bases trimmed; junction bases matching no gene number 4. The receptor was derived from a man aged 35-49 years in good health. Sequencing used blood. The rearranged segments are TRBV7-2 and TRBJ2-5, with 8 middle bases fitting TRBD1. In nucleotides, the sequence is TGTGCCAGCAGCCATGACAGGGGTCAAGAGACCCAGTACTTC. Its protein is CASSHDRGQETQYF.